The 7 T cell receptor beta chains below come from one sample, sequenced in a study of T cell responses to AZD1222 COVID-19 vaccine. Clones were read by immunoSEQ multiplex PCR, and TCRdb kept only the in-frame ones, dropping some. Here the sample spans 90,000 to 120,000 clones, around nine tenths being singletons. This material consisted of peripheral blood, taken on day 0 of AZD1222 vaccination. The source is an adult in good health.

The rearrangement links TRBV18 to TRBJ1-2; D is unresolved. Trimming removed 3 bases from V and 4 bases from J, with 9 bases in between. Germline loops: CDR1 KGHSH, CDR2 LQKENI. CDR3 length: 13 residues. The CDR3 sequence is CASSPMTGYGYTF. The CDR3 coding sequence is TGTGCCAGCTCACCGATGACGGGCTATGGCTACACCTTC.

The chain uses TRBV30 and TRBJ1-2; unclear D gene. There are 12 residues in the CDR3. The V gene's germline CDR1 is GTSNPN and CDR2 SVGIG (reference sequence). V lost 5 bases to trimming and J lost 4 bases, with 11 bases between them. CDR3 nucleotides: TGTGCCTGGGTGGCCTACCCCTATGGCTACACCTTC. Protein sequence: CAWVAYPYGYTF.

The chain combines TRBV27 with TRBJ1-2, with D uncertain. The V gene lost 7 bases and the J gene lost 8 bases, with 23 bases spanning the gap. The germline gives CDR1 MNHEY, CDR2 SMNVEV (reference sequence). The CDR3 extends over 15 amino acids. The CDR3 sequence: CASIKRNSRASGYTF. The CDR3 DNA reads TGTGCCAGCATCAAAAGGAACAGTCGGGCGTCGGGCTACACCTTC.

This clone was recorded only once. The chain joins TRBV21-1 to TRBJ1-5; the DNA was not used to check the table's D call, TRBD1. TRBV21-1 is flagged as a pseudogene. The CDR3 contains 19 residues. CDR3 region: CASSESWTSLRSSNQPQHF. As DNA, the CDR3 is TGTGCCAGCAGCGAATCGTGGACATCTCTAAGGAGCAGCAATCAGCCCCAGCATTTT.

The chain is built from TRBV27 and TRBJ1-6; TRBD1 agrees at 9 bases. Germline V lookup: CDR1 MNHEY, CDR2 SMNVEV (reference sequence). The V and J ends lost 4 bases and 10 bases, in that order; junction bases with no gene match: 5. The length of the CDR3 is 14 residues. The DNA for the CDR3 is TGTGCCAGCAGTTCGGACAGGGGCGGGTCACCCCTCCACTTT. Translated, it gives CASSSDRGGSPLHF.

This chain joins TRBV19 and TRBJ2-2; D is undetermined. The V end was cut by 10 bases, the J end by 0 bases, with 9 bases between. This CDR3 contains 13 residues. CDR1 and CDR2 from the germline V gene are LNHDA and SQIVND (reference sequence). The CDR3 DNA reads TGTGCCACCCGCCATCCGAACACCGGGGAGCTGTTTTTT. Protein: CATRHPNTGELFF.

This chain joins TRBV7-9 and TRBJ2-6; D gene uncertain. V lost 1 base, J lost 9 bases, and 10 bases lay in between. The germline gives CDR1 SEHNR, CDR2 FQNEAQ (reference sequence). The CDR3 runs to 14 residues. The CDR3 coding sequence is TGTGCCAGCAGCTTAGACCTGGCAATCAACGTCCTGACTTTC. Its translation is CASSLDLAINVLTF.